This T cell receptor beta chain was identified in a study of blood T cell repertoires in COVID-19. Study information: The United States, Italy and Spain provided the acute and convalescent COVID-19 samples. In each case, the material was cDNA or gDNA derived from T cells, B-cell-depleted T cells, or PBMCs.

Looked up from germline, CDR1 is GTSNPN and CDR2 is SVGIG (reference sequence). Trimming removed 3 bases from V and 4 bases from J, with 12 bases in between. The CDR3 loop spans 13 amino acids. Authors' processing steps: Amplifying reference gene primers gave estimates of nucleated cell counts. Clones were sequenced by immunoSEQ multiplex PCR, and TCRdb holds only the in-frame ones, with some missing. V, J and clone size are taken as reported in that table, and D and trimming were inferred from the DNA itself. Of about 210,000 clones listed, around 80% are singletons. Sequenced material: peripheral blood. The TCR sequence derives from a woman aged 40 to 55 with acute or convalescent COVID-19. This chain links TRBV30 with TRBJ1-2; D might be TRBD1 (6 bases). The CDR3 DNA sequence: TGTGCCTGGAGGGCCCAGGGGATCTATGGCTACACCTTC. Protein product: CAWRAQGIYGYTF.